This T cell receptor beta chain was obtained from a study of a mutant IDH1 vaccine in newly diagnosed glioma. Overall study context: Earlier treatment was radiotherapy, temozolomide, or both, with most getting both.

Worth noting for this clone: Antigen specificity is unknown.

Per the germline V gene, CDR1 is SGHDT and CDR2 is YYEEEE. V lost 0 bases and J 0 bases, leaving 16 bases between the germline ends. The CDR3 length is 18 residues. Documented time point: baseline, week 1 (first vaccination visit). Treatment meaning: pre-vaccination baseline after standard-of-care therapy. Donor diagnoses consisted of new WHO grade 3 or 4 IDH1-mutant, ATRX-lost astrocytomas. TCRdb's table, derived via immunoSEQ multiplex PCR, lists solely in-frame clones and lacks some. The sample lists under 90,000 clones, roughly 78% occurring once. Study results and limitations: Whatever changes occurred in top peripheral T cell clonotypes seemed unrelated to pseudoprogression. Immune responses induced by vaccination arose in 90% to 95% of the patients.

The rearrangement links TRBV5-6 to TRBJ1-3, with D tentatively TRBD1 (5 bases). This TCR was recovered from a man over 45 with glioma. This specimen was PBMCs, taken from a glioma patient treated with radiotherapy, temozolomide or both. The CDR3 coding sequence is TGTGCCAGCAGCTTGGTCTCGGGACGGCTAATCTCTGGAAACACCATATATTTT. This sequence encodes CASSLVSGRLISGNTIYF.